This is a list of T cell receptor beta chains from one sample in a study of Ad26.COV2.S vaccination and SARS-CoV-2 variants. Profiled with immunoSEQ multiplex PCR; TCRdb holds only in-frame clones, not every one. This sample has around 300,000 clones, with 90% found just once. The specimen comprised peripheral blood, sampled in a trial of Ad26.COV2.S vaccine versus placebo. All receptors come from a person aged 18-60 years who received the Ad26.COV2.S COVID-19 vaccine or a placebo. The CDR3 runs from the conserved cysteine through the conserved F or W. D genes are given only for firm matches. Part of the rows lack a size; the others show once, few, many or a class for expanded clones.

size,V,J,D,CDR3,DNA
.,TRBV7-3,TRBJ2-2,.,CASSLLGAGKTGELFF,TGTGCCAGCAGCTTACTAGGGGCGGGCAAGACCGGGGAGCTGTTTTTT
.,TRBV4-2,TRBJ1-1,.,CASSQLHTGNTEAFF,TGTGCCAGCAGCCAACTCCACACAGGGAACACTGAAGCTTTCTTT
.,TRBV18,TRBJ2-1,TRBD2,CASSPRGAGASYNEQFF,TGTGCCAGCTCACCACGAGGAGCGGGGGCTTCCTACAATGAGCAGTTCTTC
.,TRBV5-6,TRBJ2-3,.,CASSWESTQYF,TGTGCCAGCAGCTGGGAAAGTACGCAGTATTTT
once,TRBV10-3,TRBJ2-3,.,CAISEPLTSTDTQYF,TGTGCCATCAGTGAGCCTCTTACTAGCACAGATACGCAGTATTTT
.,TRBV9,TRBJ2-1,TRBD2,CASSGVPLAGVSYNEQFF,TGTGCCAGCAGCGGAGTCCCCCTAGCGGGAGTAAGCTACAATGAGCAGTTCTTC
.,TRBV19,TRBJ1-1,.,CASLPNGQPNTEAFF,TGTGCCAGTCTTCCTAACGGACAGCCGAACACTGAAGCTTTCTTT
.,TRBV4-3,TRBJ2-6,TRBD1,CASSQDRDRGLVSGANVLTF,TGCGCCAGCAGCCAAGACCGGGACAGGGGGTTAGTCTCTGGGGCCAACGTCCTGACTTTC
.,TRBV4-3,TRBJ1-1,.,CASSQAAETEAFF,TGCGCCAGCAGCCAAGCGGCGGAGACTGAAGCTTTCTTT
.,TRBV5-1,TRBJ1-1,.,CASSAPPSRSPFEAFF,TGCGCCAGCAGTGCACCCCCGTCACGCTCGCCGTTTGAAGCTTTCTTT
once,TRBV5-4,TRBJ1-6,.,CASSAANPGSYNSPLHF,TGTGCCAGCAGCGCCGCAAACCCGGGATCCTATAATTCACCCCTCCACTTT
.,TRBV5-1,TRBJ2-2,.,CASSSGTLNTGELFF,TGCGCCAGCAGCTCCGGGACACTGAACACCGGGGAGCTGTTTTTT
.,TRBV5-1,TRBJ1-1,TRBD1,CASSEQGARTEAFF,TGCGCCAGCAGCGAACAGGGGGCGCGCACTGAAGCTTTCTTT
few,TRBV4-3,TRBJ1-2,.,CASSQGTSAGYGYTF,TGCGCCAGCAGCCAAGGGACATCCGCGGGCTATGGCTACACCTTC
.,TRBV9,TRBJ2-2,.,CASSVGDTGELFF,TGTGCCAGCAGCGTAGGCGACACCGGGGAGCTGTTTTTT
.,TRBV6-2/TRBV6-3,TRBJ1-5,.,CASSSSLNQPQHF,TGTGCCAGCAGCTCATCACTAAATCAGCCCCAGCATTTT
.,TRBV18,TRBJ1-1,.,CASSPGRQTETEAFF,TGTGCCAGCTCACCAGGCCGGCAAACGGAAACTGAAGCTTTCTTT
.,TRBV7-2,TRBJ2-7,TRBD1,CASSLSGQADYEQYF,TGTGCCAGCAGCTTATCGGGACAGGCCGACTACGAGCAGTACTTC
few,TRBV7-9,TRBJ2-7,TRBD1,CASSLSTGGSAEQYF,TGTGCCAGCAGCTTAAGTACAGGGGGCTCAGCCGAGCAGTACTTC
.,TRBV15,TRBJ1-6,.,CATSRDVMGGNNSPLHF,TGTGCCACCAGCAGAGATGTCATGGGGGGCAATAATTCACCCCTCCACTTT
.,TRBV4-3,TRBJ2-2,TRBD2,CASSQALLADATGELFF,TGCGCCAGCAGCCAAGCCCTTCTAGCGGATGCCACCGGGGAGCTGTTTTTT
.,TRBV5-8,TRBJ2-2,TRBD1,CASSLGGFRTGELFF,TGTGCCAGCAGCCTAGGGGGCTTCAGAACCGGGGAGCTGTTTTTT
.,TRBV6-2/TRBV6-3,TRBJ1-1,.,CASSFQFMNTEAFF,TGTGCCAGCAGTTTCCAGTTCATGAACACTGAAGCTTTCTTT
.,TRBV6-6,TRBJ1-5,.,CASSYSIEGGNQPQHF,TGTGCCAGCAGTTACTCGATAGAAGGGGGAAATCAGCCCCAGCATTTT
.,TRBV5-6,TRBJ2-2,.,CASIDLGGELFF,TGTGCCAGCATTGACCTGGGCGGGGAGCTGTTTTTT
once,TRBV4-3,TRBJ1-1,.,CASVASNTEAFF,TGCGCCAGCGTTGCGAGCAACACTGAAGCTTTCTTT
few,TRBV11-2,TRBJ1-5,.,CASSFGGGKDQPQHF,TGTGCCAGCAGCTTTGGTGGGGGAAAGGATCAGCCCCAGCATTTT
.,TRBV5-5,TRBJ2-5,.,CASSFPDETQYF,TGTGCCAGCAGCTTCCCTGATGAGACCCAGTACTTC
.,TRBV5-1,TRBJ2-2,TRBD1,CASSFDRGRTGELFF,TGCGCCAGCAGCTTCGACAGGGGGAGGACCGGGGAGCTGTTTTTT
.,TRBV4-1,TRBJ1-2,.,CASSQDNIGSYYGYTF,TGCGCCAGCAGCCAAGATAATATAGGCAGCTACTATGGCTACACCTTC
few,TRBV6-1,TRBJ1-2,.,CASSEAGGGYTF,TGTGCCAGCAGTGAAGCGGGGGGAGGCTACACCTTC
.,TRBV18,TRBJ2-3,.,CASSRQTSTDTQYF,TGTGCCAGCTCACGACAGACAAGCACAGATACGCAGTATTTT
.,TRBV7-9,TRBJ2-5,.,CASSLAGYQETQYF,TGTGCCAGCAGCTTAGCGGGGTACCAAGAGACCCAGTACTTC
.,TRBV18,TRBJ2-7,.,CASSPPTSGGYAYEQYF,TGTGCCAGCTCACCCCCAACGTCCGGGGGATACGCCTACGAGCAGTACTTC
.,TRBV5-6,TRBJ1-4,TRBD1,CASSLEQGTNEKLFF,TGTGCCAGCAGCTTGGAACAGGGGACTAATGAAAAACTGTTTTTT
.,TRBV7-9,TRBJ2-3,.,CASSPLAGTDTQYF,TGTGCCAGCAGCCCTCTCGCCGGCACAGATACGCAGTATTTT
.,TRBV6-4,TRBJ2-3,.,CASSGGEAYTDTQYF,TGTGCCAGCAGTGGCGGAGAGGCTTACACAGATACGCAGTATTTT
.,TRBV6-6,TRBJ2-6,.,CASNAGAGANVLTF,TGTGCCAGCAACGCCGGGGCTGGGGCCAACGTCCTGACTTTC
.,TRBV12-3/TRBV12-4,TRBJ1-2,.,CASSFGYGYTF,TGTGCCAGCAGTTTCGGGTATGGCTACACCTTC
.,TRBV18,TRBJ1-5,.,CASSPPPGGSTDYSNQPQHF,TGTGCCAGCTCACCACCCCCGGGCGGTTCGACAGACTATAGCAATCAGCCCCAGCATTTT